Sequencing of this TCR beta chain was carried out in a study of OX40 agonist ivuxolimab in advanced cancers. As for the study in general: As their treatment, patients were administered ivuxolimab, an agonistic anti-OX40 (CD134) antibody.

This table comes from immunoSEQ multiplex PCR, and its TCRdb copy is limited to in-frame clones, with some not included. Among roughly 120,000 clones listed, 92% were seen once. The V gene lost 5 bases and the J gene lost 1 base, with 11 bases spanning the gap. The length of the CDR3 is 14 residues. Germline V gene lookup returns CDR1 SEHNR and CDR2 FQNEAQ (reference sequence). The J gene is TRBJ1-1, the V gene TRBV7-9; TRBD1 is a possible D gene (6 bases). The receptor's source is an adult with an advanced solid tumor such as melanoma, head and neck, liver or kidney cancer. The input for sequencing was CD4+ or CD8+ T cells sorted from blood, taken in a trial of the OX40 agonist ivuxolimab. CDR3 DNA: TGTGCCAGCAGCCGGGACACGTGGAACACTGAAGCTTTCTTT. As protein: CASSRDTWNTEAFF.